These 30 T cell receptor beta chains share one sample of origin, sequenced in a study of OX40 agonist ivuxolimab in advanced cancers. Libraries were prepared by immunoSEQ multiplex PCR; TCRdb keeps only in-frame clonotypes and omits some of them. The sample includes 45,000 or so clones, around 80% of them seen just once. This specimen was CD4+ or CD8+ T cells sorted from blood, taken in a trial of the OX40 agonist ivuxolimab. The receptors originated from an adult with an advanced solid tumor such as melanoma, head and neck, liver or kidney cancer.

This sequence joins TRBV11-3 and TRBJ1-1, with 9 bases that match TRBD1. The CDR3 has 15 residues. J gave up 5 bases and V 5 bases, and 9 bases lay outside the gene matches. CDR1 SGHNT and CDR2 YENEEA come from the germline V gene. The CDR3 is CASSPYRGLGTEAFF. The CDR3, as DNA: TGTGCCAGCAGCCCCTACAGGGGGCTAGGAACTGAAGCTTTCTTT.

The chain joins TRBV5-8 to TRBJ2-2; TRBD2 matches at 8 bases. Germline V gene data show CDR1 as SGHTS and CDR2 as YDEGEE. J was trimmed by 5 bases and V by 4 bases; bases with no gene match: 4. CDR3 size: 14 residues. Here the CDR3 DNA reads TGTGCCAGCAGCGGGGGACTAGGAACCGGGGAGCTGTTTTTT. It yields the protein CASSGGLGTGELFF.

This clone has just a few counts. Here the CDR3 reads CASSILKGSTEAFF. Here the CDR3 DNA reads TGTGCCAGTAGTATACTGAAGGGCTCCACTGAAGCTTTCTTT. V is TRBV19 and J is TRBJ1-1; D unresolved. The length of the CDR3 is 14 residues. V was cut by 2 bases and J by 4 bases, with 11 bases left in between. The germline gives CDR1 LNHDA, CDR2 SQIVND (reference sequence).

This chain connects TRBV5-1 to TRBJ1-4; 7 bases fit TRBD1. This CDR3 has 13 residues. V was pared by 4 bases and J by 6 bases, with 3 bases of the junction left unmatched. Per the germline V gene, CDR1 is SGHRS and CDR2 is YFSETQ. The CDR3 loop reads CASSGGTDEKLFF. The CDR3 nucleotides read TGCGCCAGCAGCGGGGGGACAGATGAAAAACTGTTTTTT. The full variable domain, completed using reference TRBV5-1 and TRBJ1-4, is KAGVTQTPRYLIKTRGQQVTLSCSPISGHRSVSWYQQTPGQGLQFLFEYFSETQRNKGNFPGRFSGRQFSNSRSEMNVSTLELGDSALYLCASSGGTDEKLFFGSGTQLSVL.

This sequence joins TRBV2 and TRBJ2-3; 7 bases map to TRBD1. Trimming removed 3 bases from V and 10 bases from J; junction bases left unmatched: 7. The CDR3 spans 13 residues. CDR1 is SNHLY and CDR2 is FYNNEI in the germline V gene. This chain's CDR3 is CASSDPDRAAQYF. CDR3 nucleotides: TGTGCCAGCAGTGACCCAGACAGGGCGGCGCAGTATTTT.

The rearrangement joins TRBV19 to TRBJ2-5; D is undetermined. The CDR3 sequence is 13 residues long. V was clipped by 1 base and J by 5 bases, with 8 bases between them. Per the germline V gene, CDR1 is LNHDA and CDR2 is SQIVND (reference sequence). The CDR3 DNA follows: TGTGCCAGTAGTATAGCATACGGGGAGACCCAGTACTTC. It translates to CASSIAYGETQYF.

The chain is built from TRBV5-1 and TRBJ2-3; no clear D gene. The CDR3 length is 15 residues. V was shortened by 3 bases and J by 0 bases, with 11 bases between the two germline ends. CDR1 is SGHRS, CDR2 YFSETQ, per germline. The CDR3 nucleotides read TGCGCCAGCAGCTCCGGAGCACGAAGCACAGATACGCAGTATTTT. Translating gives CASSSGARSTDTQYF.

This clone has just a few counts. The chain employs TRBV5-1 and TRBJ2-5; 8 nucleotides align to TRBD2. CDR3 length: 16 amino acids. In germline, CDR1 is SGHRS, CDR2 YFSETQ. Trimming took 1 base from V and 2 from J; bases not matched to a gene: 7. The CDR3 DNA is TGCGCCAGCAGCTTGAGGCGGGAGGCCCCTCAAGAGACCCAGTACTTC. It is translated as CASSLRREAPQETQYF.

The chain links TRBV19 to TRBJ2-3, with 8 bases identical to TRBD2. The CDR3 length is 15 residues. CDR1 is LNHDA, CDR2 SQIVND, per germline (reference sequence). With 10 bases clipped from V and 6 bases from J, the junction kept 15 bases outside the gene matches. Here the CDR3 reads CATGQSAGVRDTQYF. The CDR3 DNA reads as TGTGCCACCGGACAGTCAGCGGGGGTCCGGGATACGCAGTATTTT.

This sequence joins TRBV28 and TRBJ2-7, with D perhaps matching TRBD1 (6 bases). In germline, CDR1 is MDHEN, CDR2 SYDVKM. V was pared by 7 bases and J by 0 bases, with 13 bases between. The CDR3 has 14 amino acids. The CDR3 DNA follows: TGTGCCAGCATAGAGGGACACAACTCCTACGAGCAGTACTTC. Protein product: CASIEGHNSYEQYF.

The V and J genes are TRBV5-4 and TRBJ1-2; D gene unclear. Per the germline V gene, CDR1 is SGHNT and CDR2 is YYREEE (reference sequence). This CDR3 contains 14 residues. V was cut by 2 bases and J by 4 bases, with 12 bases left in between. CDR3 residues: CASSLVTSSYGYTF. CDR3 DNA sequence: TGTGCCAGCAGCTTAGTCACCAGTTCCTATGGCTACACCTTC.

The chain has TRBV10-3 and TRBJ2-7, with 12 bases fitting TRBD2. Losses at the gene ends were 4 bases for V and 5 bases for J; bases not matched to a gene: 6. The V gene's germline CDR1 is ENHRY and CDR2 SYGVKD. The CDR3 sequence is 15 residues long. The CDR3 DNA sequence: TGTGCCATCAGTGTGCGACTAGCGGGAGTCCACGAGCAGTACTTC. Encoded protein: CAISVRLAGVHEQYF.

This clone was counted between two and nine times. The genes are TRBV2 and TRBJ1-2; 8 positions match TRBD1. There are 11 residues in the CDR3. V dropped 9 bases and J dropped 6; count of bases not matched to a gene: 3. CDR1 and CDR2 (germline): SNHLY, FYNNEI. The CDR3 spells CARQTGDGYTF. For the CDR3, the DNA is TGTGCCAGACAGACAGGGGATGGCTACACCTTC.

The chain combines TRBV27 with TRBJ2-2, with 15 bases fitting TRBD2. CDR1 is MNHEY and CDR2 is SMNVEV in the germline V gene (reference sequence). Trimming removed 0 bases from V and 0 bases from J; junction bases left unmatched: 8. The length of the CDR3 is 21 residues. CDR3 residues: CASSLSPPGLAGGSNTGELFF. The DNA for the CDR3 is TGTGCCAGCAGTTTATCGCCACCTGGACTAGCGGGAGGGTCGAACACCGGGGAGCTGTTTTTT.

This clone appeared once. The V gene is TRBV11-2, the J gene TRBJ2-4; TRBD2 aligns across 12 bases. The CDR3 runs 18 residues. In germline, CDR1 is SGHAT, CDR2 FQNNGV. Unmatched junction bases numbered 4, after V lost 1 base and J lost 0 bases. The CDR3 nucleotides are TGTGCCAGCAGCTTAGGGCTAGCGGGAGGGCCAGCCAAAAACATTCAGTACTTC. Protein: CASSLGLAGGPAKNIQYF.

The genes are TRBV7-9 and TRBJ1-2; tentatively, D is TRBD1 (6 bases). The CDR3 is 13 residues long. The germline V gene has CDR1 SEHNR and CDR2 FQNEAQ (reference sequence). The V end was cut by 5 bases, the J end by 5 bases, with 12 bases between. The CDR3 coding sequence is TGTGCCAGCAGCCGCAGGGGCCCATATGGCTACACCTTC. The encoded protein is CASSRRGPYGYTF.

The rearrangement links TRBV5-7 to TRBJ1-2; 8 positions agree with TRBD1. TRBV5-7 is designated an ORF whose function remains uncertain. The J segment lost 2 bases and the V segment lost 0 bases, leaving 3 bases of the junction unmatched. The CDR3 is made up of 15 amino acids. The CDR3 nucleotides are TGTGCCAGCAGCTTGGGACAGGGGAACAACTATGGCTACACCTTC. Its translation: CASSLGQGNNYGYTF.

The table lists this clone with a count of one. J is TRBJ2-7 and V is TRBV30, with D uncertain. CDR3 length equals 13 residues. CDR1 and CDR2 from the germline V gene are GTSNPN and SVGIG (reference sequence). Trimming pared 2 bases from V and 0 bases from J, leaving 8 bases between. The CDR3 DNA sequence: TGTGCCTGGAGTCTCAGGCTCTCCTACGAGCAGTACTTC. Translated, it gives CAWSLRLSYEQYF.

The chain joins TRBV5-4 to TRBJ1-2; D possibly corresponds to TRBD1 (5 bases). The germline CDR1 and CDR2 sequences are SGHNT and YYREEE (reference sequence). This CDR3 comprises 13 residues. Trimming took 0 bases from V and 8 from J, leaving 11 bases between them. The CDR3 reads CASSLVQGWGYTF. CDR3 sequence (DNA): TGTGCCAGCAGCTTGGTTCAGGGATGGGGCTACACCTTC.

The chain's CDR3 is CASSFRGGDTGELFF. The CDR3 DNA is TGCGCCAGCAGCTTCAGGGGAGGGGACACCGGGGAGCTGTTTTTT. This sequence joins TRBV5-1 and TRBJ2-2; D may be TRBD2 (7 bases). This CDR3 is 15 amino acids long. V was clipped by 2 bases and J by 3 bases, with 11 bases between them. Germline V gene lookup returns CDR1 SGHRS and CDR2 YFSETQ.

V gene TRBV10-2 combines with J gene TRBJ2-5; 7 nucleotides align to TRBD1. The CDR3 consists of 14 residues. Germline V CDR1 and CDR2: WSHSY, SAAADI. J was trimmed by 2 bases and V by 8 bases; bases with no gene match: 8. The CDR3 region is CASGNRDSQETQYF. CDR3 sequence (DNA): TGCGCCAGCGGGAACCGGGACAGTCAAGAGACCCAGTACTTC.

This chain connects TRBV5-8 to TRBJ1-6; no definite D call. The CDR3 is 14 residues long. Germline assignment: CDR1 SGHTS and CDR2 YDEGEE. V gave up 1 base and J gave up 9 bases, with 11 bases separating them. CDR3 residues: CASSLTQFGSPLHF. The CDR3 DNA sequence: TGTGCCAGCAGCTTGACCCAGTTTGGTTCACCCCTCCACTTT.

This clone was counted only a few times. V gene TRBV4-1 combines with J gene TRBJ2-4; 7 bases agree with TRBD1. V was clipped by 2 bases and J by 4 bases; unmatched bases: 8. Germline V CDR1 and CDR2: MGHRA, YSYEKL. This CDR3 comprises 16 residues. CDR3 protein: CASSQWTGQEKNIQYF. CDR3 DNA: TGCGCCAGCAGCCAATGGACAGGACAGGAGAAAAACATTCAGTACTTC.

The chain combines TRBV4-3 with TRBJ1-1; D may be TRBD1 (6 bases). Germline V CDR1 and CDR2: LGHNA, YSLEER. Trimming removed 3 bases at V and 0 bases at J, with 11 bases between. This CDR3 is built from 15 residues. The CDR3 loop is CASSHLDRLNTEAFF. Written as DNA, the CDR3 is TGCGCCAGCAGCCATTTAGACAGGCTGAACACTGAAGCTTTCTTT.

The rearrangement joins TRBV11-2 to TRBJ2-5, with 13 bases that match TRBD2. The J call is uncertain, as TRBJ2-7 better fits the DNA end. Germline V gives CDR1 SGHAT, CDR2 FQNNGV. The CDR3 contains 14 residues. CDR3 nucleotides: TGTGCCAGCAGCAGACTAGCGGGAGGCTACGAGCAGTACTTC. This encodes CASSRLAGGYEQYF.

V usage is TRBV6-4 and J usage is TRBJ1-5, with D perhaps TRBD1 (5 bases). Germline values: CDR1 MRHNA, CDR2 SNTAGT. V was trimmed by 6 bases and J by 9 bases, leaving 18 bases between them. The CDR3 loop spans 14 amino acids. The CDR3: CASSLDGFRGPQHF. The CDR3 region has the DNA TGTGCCAGCAGCTTGGACGGGTTTAGGGGGCCCCAGCATTTT.

The chain joins TRBV28 to TRBJ2-7; TRBD1 matches at 7 bases. CDR3 length: 12 amino acids. The trim removed 6 bases at V and 6 bases at J, leaving 5 bases unmatched. CDR1 and CDR2 (germline): MDHEN, SYDVKM. This CDR3 is CASSPSGGEQYF. The CDR3 DNA sequence: TGTGCCAGCAGCCCATCAGGGGGCGAGCAGTACTTC.

The chain is built from TRBV5-1 and TRBJ2-2; D not certain. The CDR3 consists of 12 residues. V was cut by 2 bases and J by 6 bases, with 5 bases left in between. The germline gives CDR1 SGHRS, CDR2 YFSETQ. The CDR3 is CASSFTSGELFF. CDR3 bases: TGCGCCAGCAGCTTTACTTCCGGGGAGCTGTTTTTT. The entire variable domain, with the rest obtained from reference TRBV5-1 and TRBJ2-2, is as follows: KAGVTQTPRYLIKTRGQQVTLSCSPISGHRSVSWYQQTPGQGLQFLFEYFSETQRNKGNFPGRFSGRQFSNSRSEMNVSTLELGDSALYLCASSFTSGELFFGEGSRLTVL.

In nucleotides, the CDR3 is TGTGCCAGCAGTTACCGGGACAGGGAATACAATGAGCAGTTCTTC. Protein: CASSYRDREYNEQFF. The J gene is TRBJ2-1, the V gene TRBV6-6; 9 positions match TRBD1. Per the germline V gene, CDR1 is MNHNY and CDR2 is SVGAGI (reference sequence). V shed 2 bases and J 4 bases; nucleotides not matched to a gene: 3. CDR3 size: 15 residues.

This clone was detected only a few times. J is TRBJ2-1 and V is TRBV27; tentatively, D is TRBD1 (7 bases). Germline values: CDR1 MNHEY, CDR2 SMNVEV (reference sequence). V was trimmed by 5 bases and J by 8 bases, leaving 22 bases between them. This CDR3 comprises 16 residues. In DNA, the CDR3 is TGTGCCAGCAGTAAGAACGTCAGGGGGGTTTCAGATGAGCAGTTCTTC. It codes for CASSKNVRGVSDEQFF.